The rows below give T cell receptor beta chains drawn from one sample of a study of cytomegalovirus exposure and HLA in healthy donors. Clones were sequenced by immunoSEQ multiplex PCR, and TCRdb holds only the in-frame ones, with some missing. The sample has some 120,000 clones, about 80% seen once. The source material was PBMCs. Receptor source: a male donor in good health and CMV-seronegative. Each CDR3 is given with its conserved first and last residue. The D gene is left open where the match is weak. A row's size may be missing; if present it is once, few, many or a size class.

V gene	J gene	D gene	clone size	CDR3 DNA	CDR3 protein
TRBV5-4	TRBJ2-4	.	.	TGTGCCAGCAATGATTGGCAAAAAAACATTCAGTACTTC	CASNDWQKNIQYF
TRBV30	TRBJ1-6	.	.	TGTGCCTGGAGTCAAACGGGACTCCGAAACTATAATTCACCCCTCCACTTT	CAWSQTGLRNYNSPLHF
TRBV13	TRBJ2-7	.	.	TGTGCCAGCAGCTTAGGAGGGGACGAGCAGTACTTC	CASSLGGDEQYF
TRBV30	TRBJ2-7	.	.	TGTGCCTGGTCGCGAGGCAGAAACTACGAGCAGTACTTC	CAWSRGRNYEQYF
TRBV19	TRBJ1-5	TRBD1	once	TGTGCCAGTAGTATTAGGGGCAGGGGGCAGGATCAGCCCCAGCATTTT	CASSIRGRGQDQPQHF
TRBV12-5	TRBJ1-4	TRBD1	.	TGTGCTAGTGGTCCGGGACAGGGCCGTGAAAAACTGTTTTTT	CASGPGQGREKLFF
TRBV10-1	TRBJ2-3	.	.	TGCGCCAGCAGTGAGTCGGGCATGTCGGGGGATACGCAGTATTTT	CASSESGMSGDTQYF
TRBV18	TRBJ2-7	.	.	TGTGCCAGCTCATCCTTAAGGAGTTACGAGCAGTACTTC	CASSSLRSYEQYF
TRBV7-9	TRBJ2-1	TRBD2	.	TGTGCCAGCAGCTTACTAGCGGGAGTAGTTATCGAGCAGTTCTTC	CASSLLAGVVIEQFF
TRBV30	TRBJ1-6	.	.	TGTGCCTGGAGTGTTTCTGCGGGGGCCGGACCCCTCCACTTT	CAWSVSAGAGPLHF
TRBV6-6	TRBJ2-2	TRBD2	.	TGTGCCAGCAGTTACATAGCGGGGGACGCCGGGGAGCTGTTTTTT	CASSYIAGDAGELFF
TRBV6-6	TRBJ2-2	TRBD1	.	TGTGCCAGCAGCTGGGACAGATCGAACACCGGGGAGCTGTTTTTT	CASSWDRSNTGELFF
TRBV4-1	TRBJ1-5	.	once	TGCGCCAGCAGCCTGGTCCTCCAGGGCAATCAGCCCCAGCATTTT	CASSLVLQGNQPQHF
TRBV5-4	TRBJ2-6	.	.	TGTGCCAGCAGCTTGGTTTCGACATCTGGGGCCAACGTCCTGACTTTC	CASSLVSTSGANVLTF
TRBV7-2	TRBJ1-5	TRBD1	.	TGTGCCAGCAGCCCCCCTGGGGACAGGTCAAATCAGCCCCAGCATTTT	CASSPPGDRSNQPQHF
TRBV5-8	TRBJ2-7	TRBD2	.	TGTGCCAGCAGCGATTCTGGACTAGCGGGCCTCTACGAGCAGTACTTC	CASSDSGLAGLYEQYF